The rows below give T cell receptor beta chains drawn from one sample of a study of T cell repertoires in chronic hepatitis B. Some clones are missing from TCRdb's copy, which holds only in-frame ones; the method was immunoSEQ multiplex PCR. Found here are about a thousand clones, around 80% of them singletons; the top ten hold about 8.7%. Sequencing was performed on total CD8+ T cells from PBMCs. The receptor source for this set is a human donor with chronic hepatitis B virus infection. Both conserved end residues are part of each CDR3. The D gene is left open where the match is weak. The size field is filled for only some rows; it gives once, few, many or a size class.

>.|15|TRBJ2-7|.|TRBV28
CASALPLGLSYEQYF
TGTGCCAGCGCCCTGCCCTTGGGGCTCTCCTACGAGCAGTACTTC
>.|16|TRBJ2-7|.|TRBV6-6
CASSYSLAGSRREQYF
TGTGCCAGCAGTTACTCGCTCGCGGGATCTCGTCGCGAGCAGTACTTC
>.|11|TRBJ1-1|.|TRBV2
CASGSGTEAFF
TGTGCCAGCGGGAGCGGGACTGAAGCTTTCTTT
>.|15|TRBJ2-1|TRBD2|TRBV6-1
CASSELAGGYNEQFF
TGTGCCAGCAGTGAACTAGCGGGAGGCTACAATGAGCAGTTCTTC
>.|13|TRBJ2-7|TRBD1|TRBV29-1
CSATGTGSYEQYF
TGCAGCGCCACCGGGACAGGGTCCTACGAGCAGTACTTC
>.|15|TRBJ2-3|.|TRBV4-3
CASSQAMASEDTQYF
TGCGCCAGCAGCCAAGCGATGGCATCGGAAGATACGCAGTATTTT
>.|14|TRBJ2-3|.|TRBV9
CASSVGSGADTQYF
TGTGCCAGCAGCGTAGGCAGCGGCGCGGATACGCAGTATTTT
>.|16|TRBJ1-2|.|TRBV7-2
CASSLAPAGPPGGYTF
TGTGCCAGCAGCTTAGCCCCGGCGGGACCGCCGGGTGGCTACACCTTC
>few|13|TRBJ2-7|.|TRBV29-1
CSVEGTNAYEQYF
TGCAGCGTTGAGGGGACAAACGCCTACGAGCAGTACTTC
>once|18|TRBJ2-6|.|TRBV1
CTSRANSLCQSRANVLTF
TGCACCAGCAGGGCCAACAGTTTGTGCCAAAGTCGGGCCAACGTCCTGACTTTC
>.|13|TRBJ2-1|.|TRBV5-6
CASSLVGFNEQFF
TGTGCCAGCAGCTTGGTAGGGTTCAATGAGCAGTTCTTC
>.|12|TRBJ2-2|.|TRBV4-1
CASSVGTGELFF
TGCGCCAGCAGTGTGGGCACCGGGGAGCTGTTTTTT
>.|16|TRBJ2-3|.|TRBV9
CASSVGGASSSDTQYF
TGTGCCAGCAGCGTAGGTGGCGCTAGCTCGTCAGATACGCAGTATTTT
>.|17|TRBJ1-5|.|TRBV23-1
CASSLGTKKRGNQPQHF
TGCGCCAGCAGCCTCGGGACAAAGAAACGGGGCAATCAGCCCCAGCATTTT
>.|14|TRBJ1-1|TRBD1|TRBV6-6
CASNQGEGFHKAFF
TGTGCCAGCAATCAGGGGGAAGGGTTCCACAAAGCTTTCTTT
>once|16|TRBJ2-5|.|TRBV7-8
CASSPGGAGGWETQYF
TGTGCCAGCAGCCCCGGGGGGGCAGGGGGCTGGGAGACCCAGTACTTC
>few|17|TRBJ1-2|TRBD1|TRBV28
CASSHDPRDRAVYGYTF
TGTGCCAGCAGCCACGACCCCCGGGACAGGGCTGTGTATGGCTACACCTTC
>.|12|TRBJ2-7|.|TRBV7-9
CASSPLSGEQYF
TGTGCCAGCAGCCCTCTCTCGGGAGAGCAGTACTTC
>.|12|TRBJ1-1|TRBD1|TRBV6-1
CASSDQGAEAFF
TGTGCCAGCAGTGATCAGGGGGCTGAAGCTTTCTTT
>.|14|TRBJ2-7|TRBD2|TRBV27
CASSTSGGGREQYF
TGTGCCAGCAGTACTAGCGGGGGGGGTCGCGAGCAGTACTTC
>.|14|TRBJ2-5|.|TRBV15
CATSRDRYQETQYF
TGTGCCACCAGCAGAGACAGATACCAAGAGACCCAGTACTTC
>.|16|TRBJ2-7|TRBD2|TRBV11-2
CASSLIVLAGSYEQYF
TGTGCCAGCAGCTTAATCGTTCTAGCGGGCTCCTACGAGCAGTACTTC
>.|15|TRBJ2-7|TRBD2|TRBV6-4
CASSDGTSGSYEQYF
TGTGCCAGCAGTGACGGGACTAGCGGGAGCTACGAGCAGTACTTC
>.|14|TRBJ2-1|TRBD2|TRBV6-4
CASSDSPSGNEQFF
TGTGCCAGCAGTGACTCTCCTAGCGGGAATGAGCAGTTCTTC
>.|16|TRBJ2-1|TRBD2|TRBV5-4
CASSYKAGGPYNEQFF
TGTGCCAGCAGTTATAAAGCGGGAGGGCCCTACAATGAGCAGTTCTTC
>.|16|TRBJ2-3|.|TRBV27
CASSPEWRYFTDTQYF
TGTGCCAGCAGTCCCGAGTGGCGGTACTTTACAGATACGCAGTATTTT
>.|13|TRBJ2-7|.|TRBV5-5
CASSFQNSYEQYF
TGTGCCAGCAGCTTTCAAAACTCCTACGAGCAGTACTTC
>.|15|TRBJ2-7|TRBD2|TRBV11-2
CASSFSGRAFLEQYF
TGTGCCAGCAGCTTTAGCGGGAGGGCCTTTCTCGAGCAGTACTTC
>.|15|TRBJ1-2|TRBD1|TRBV7-9
CASSPPTGQAYGYTF
TGTGCCAGCAGCCCCCCGACAGGACAGGCCTATGGCTACACCTTC
>.|14|TRBJ2-7|.|TRBV15
CATSSSSSAHEQYF
TGTGCCACCAGCAGTTCAAGCTCGGCCCACGAGCAGTACTTC
>.|12|TRBJ2-1|.|TRBV7-9
CASSFWVNEQFF
TGTGCCAGCAGCTTTTGGGTAAATGAGCAGTTCTTC
>once|15|TRBJ2-2|.|TRBV19
CASSMAGEATGELFF
TGTGCCAGTAGTATGGCAGGGGAGGCCACCGGGGAGCTGTTTTTT
>.|15|TRBJ2-3|.|TRBV27
CASHGLGASNEGQYF
TGTGCCAGCCATGGGTTGGGGGCATCGAACGAAGGGCAGTATTTT
>.|14|TRBJ2-1|.|TRBV27
CASRASGYYNEQFF
TGTGCCAGCAGGGCTAGTGGGTATTACAATGAGCAGTTCTTC
>.|12|TRBJ2-1|.|TRBV11-2
CASSLQGLEQFF
TGTGCCAGCAGCCTACAGGGTCTTGAGCAGTTCTTC
>.|13|TRBJ1-1|.|TRBV4-3
CASSQDGGGEAFF
TGCGCCAGCAGCCAAGACGGGGGCGGTGAAGCTTTCTTT
>.|13|TRBJ1-3|.|TRBV9
CASSGPSGNTIYF
TGTGCCAGCAGCGGTCCATCTGGAAACACCATATATTTT
>.|15|TRBJ1-1|.|TRBV7-9
CASSSTTGLNTEAFF
TGTGCCAGCAGCTCGACTACAGGGCTGAACACTGAAGCTTTCTTT
>.|14|TRBJ2-7|.|TRBV18
CASSSTGPTYEQYF
TGTGCCAGCTCAAGTACTGGGCCAACCTACGAGCAGTACTTC